Below are 13 T cell receptor beta chains sequenced from a single sample in a study of T cells in Graves' hyperthyroidism and ophthalmopathy. RNA transcripts gave rise to amplified TCR beta CDR3 regions. The primer set for the first-round RT-PCR of the TCR CDR3 was HTBI. TCRdb re-called the multiplex PCR reads with MiXCR, one entry per CDR3 protein. The sample has 550,000 to 600,000 distinct CDR3 sequences, approximately 14% seen once. The sample was blood. The receptor set was obtained from a woman aged 18 to 35 with Graves' ophthalmopathy.

This clonotype has a count of ten or more. The genes are TRBV20-1 and TRBJ1-2, with D possibly being TRBD1 (6 bases). Trimming left V 0 bases short and J 3 bases short, with 14 bases between. This CDR3 region has 15 residues. Germline V gene sequence: CDR1 DFQATT, CDR2 SNEGSKA (reference sequence). The CDR3 sequence is CSARERTGADYGYTF. CDR3 coding DNA: TGCAGTGCTAGAGAGCGCACGGGGGCGGACTATGGCTACACCTTC.

This clonotype was seen repeatedly, ten times or more. This chain uses TRBV5-1 with TRBJ1-1; no clear D. This CDR3 comprises 15 residues. Germline V gives CDR1 SGHRS, CDR2 YFSETQ. V lost 0 bases to trimming and J lost 1 base, with 10 bases between them. The chain's CDR3 is CASSLVQGPNTEAFF. In DNA form, the CDR3 reads TGCGCCAGCAGCTTGGTGCAAGGGCCGAACACTGAAGCTTTCTTT. The entire variable domain, with the rest obtained from reference TRBV5-1 and TRBJ1-1, is as follows: KAGVTQTPRYLIKTRGQQVTLSCSPISGHRSVSWYQQTPGQGLQFLFEYFSETQRNKGNFPGRFSGRQFSNSRSEMNVSTLELGDSALYLCASSLVQGPNTEAFFGQGTRLTVV.

This clonotype was counted at least ten times. The chain recombines TRBV5-1 with TRBJ2-7; weak D call: TRBD1 (6 bases). This CDR3 spans 15 amino acids. The V gene's germline CDR1 is SGHRS and CDR2 YFSETQ. The germline V and J ends were trimmed by 2 bases and 7 bases, with 19 bases remaining between them. The CDR3 region is CASSFRGGERREQYF. The CDR3 coding sequence is TGCGCCAGCAGCTTCAGAGGGGGTGAGCGTAGGGAGCAGTACTTC. The full variable domain, in which reference TRBV5-1 and TRBJ2-7 provide the parts outside the CDR3, is KAGVTQTPRYLIKTRGQQVTLSCSPISGHRSVSWYQQTPGQGLQFLFEYFSETQRNKGNFPGRFSGRQFSNSRSEMNVSTLELGDSALYLCASSFRGGERREQYFGPGTRLTVT.

This clonotype was seen many times. The chain links TRBV5-1 to TRBJ2-1, with TRBD2 identical over 7 bases. Trimming at V came to 1 base and at J to 8 bases, leaving 9 bases not matched to a gene. The CDR3 runs 15 residues. Germline V CDR1 and CDR2: SGHRS, YFSETQ. The CDR3 protein is CASSLIASGTHEQFF. The CDR3 DNA is TGCGCCAGCAGCTTGATCGCTAGCGGAACGCATGAGCAGTTCTTC. The complete variable domain, with remaining parts taken from reference TRBV5-1 and TRBJ2-1, reads KAGVTQTPRYLIKTRGQQVTLSCSPISGHRSVSWYQQTPGQGLQFLFEYFSETQRNKGNFPGRFSGRQFSNSRSEMNVSTLELGDSALYLCASSLIASGTHEQFFGPGTRLTVL.

This clonotype has just a few counts. The chain uses TRBV7-9 and TRBJ2-7, with D hard to call. The length of the CDR3 is 14 residues. V was trimmed by 5 bases and J by 0 bases, leaving 11 bases between them. Germline CDR1 is SEHNR and CDR2 is FQNEAQ (reference sequence). The CDR3 DNA reads as TGTGCCAGCAGCCAAGTGGGGAACTCCTACGAGCAGTACTTC. It translates to CASSQVGNSYEQYF.

This clonotype was counted between two and nine times. The chain links TRBV5-8 to TRBJ1-2; 9 bases align to TRBD1. J lost 7 bases, V lost 4 bases, and 11 bases had no gene match. CDR1 is SGHTS, CDR2 YDEGEE, per germline. This CDR3 spans 15 amino acids. CDR3 amino acids: CASSTTRTGVGGYTF. The CDR3 DNA reads TGTGCCAGCAGCACGACAAGGACAGGGGTTGGTGGCTACACCTTC.

At least ten counts were recorded for this clonotype. The rearrangement uses TRBV28 and TRBJ2-7; TRBD2 aligns across 9 bases. CDR3 length equals 15 residues. The germline V gene has CDR1 MDHEN and CDR2 SYDVKM. With 5 bases clipped from V and 8 bases from J, the junction kept 13 bases outside the gene matches. CDR3 residues: CASSPWLAGSTQQYF. The CDR3 DNA reads TGTGCCAGCAGTCCGTGGCTAGCGGGATCCACGCAGCAGTACTTC.

This clonotype was picked up many times. The J gene is TRBJ2-7, the V gene TRBV29-1, with 9 bases aligning to TRBD2. Germline V gives CDR1 SQVTM, CDR2 ANQGSEA. The ends lost 3 bases at V and 4 bases at J; junction bases unmatched: 7. This CDR3 spans 14 amino acids. The CDR3 DNA sequence: TGCAGCGTTGAGGATGGGACTAGCTTATACGAGCAGTACTTC. Its translation: CSVEDGTSLYEQYF.

At least ten counts were recorded for this clonotype. This chain's CDR3 is CASSPQGRANEKLFF. CDR3 in DNA: TGTGCCAGCAGTCCTCAGGGCAGGGCTAATGAAAAACTGTTTTTT. The chain recombines TRBV28 with TRBJ1-4, with D possibly TRBD1 on 5 matching bases. CDR3 length: 15 amino acids. The germline V and J ends were trimmed by 5 bases and 3 bases, with 13 bases remaining between them. CDR1 MDHEN and CDR2 SYDVKM come from the germline V gene.

This clonotype was detected only a few times. This rearrangement joins TRBV20-1 to TRBJ2-5; no clear D gene. V gave up 7 bases and J gave up 5 bases, with 11 bases separating them. CDR3 length: 11 amino acids. CDR1 and CDR2 (germline): DFQATT, SNEGSKA (reference sequence). This chain's CDR3 is CSVSEQETQYF. The CDR3 DNA reads TGCAGTGTATCAGAGCAGGAGACCCAGTACTTC.

This clonotype appeared many times. The rearrangement links TRBV28 to TRBJ2-3; 11 positions agree with TRBD1. This CDR3 has 16 amino acids. Losses at the gene ends were 2 bases for V and 1 base for J; bases not matched to a gene: 2. Germline V gives CDR1 MDHEN, CDR2 SYDVKM. CDR3 sequence reads: CASSLGTGGRTDTQYF. The CDR3 bases are TGTGCCAGCAGTTTAGGGACAGGGGGTCGCACAGATACGCAGTATTTT.

There are many counts of this clonotype. The chain uses TRBV11-3 and TRBJ2-5, with TRBD2 matching 10 bases. V shed 1 base and J 5 bases; nucleotides not matched to a gene: 13. From germline, CDR1 is SGHNT and CDR2 YENEEA. This CDR3 has 18 residues. CDR3 sequence (DNA): TGTGCCAGCAGCTTAGGGACTAGCGGAAACCCAAGGGATGAGACCCAGTACTTC. Residues: CASSLGTSGNPRDETQYF.

This chain uses TRBV5-8 with TRBJ1-1; D is ambiguous. CDR3 size: 14 residues. In germline, CDR1 is SGHTS, CDR2 YDEGEE. Trimming took off 7 bases at V and 4 bases at J, with 17 bases between the two ends. As DNA, the CDR3 is TGTGCCAGCTCTCAGGAGGGCCCTAGCACTGAAGCTTTCTTT. Its protein product is CASSQEGPSTEAFF.